This T cell receptor beta chain was documented in a study of tumor and adjacent non-tumor tissue in lung cancer. Study as a whole: Each sample yielded 3.5 million to 5 million productive TCRbeta reads on average. Broader study findings: Tumor tissue had significantly higher TCR diversity than normal lung.

This clonotype appeared a single time. No antigen is known for it. This sample's RNA came from whole unsorted tissue. Chemotherapy-naive patients with new lung cancer underwent thoracic surgery in China, August–late 2014. The library came from three nested PCR rounds adapted from ARM-PCR protocols. TCRdb processed the multiplex PCR reads anew with MiXCR; each CDR3 protein has one entry. The data contain around 70,000 distinct CDR3 sequences, about 60% of them singletons. Sequenced: lung tumor tissue. The receptor comes from a man aged 45 to 65 with non-small cell lung cancer.

The CDR3 loop reads CASSYSGTGEADTQYF. The CDR3, as DNA: TGTGCCAGCAGTTACTCTGGGACAGGGGAAGCAGATACGCAGTATTTT. The gene calls are TRBV6-2 or TRBV6-3 and TRBJ2-3, with TRBD1 matching 10 bases. Unmatched junction bases numbered 4, after V lost 0 bases and J lost 4 bases. Germline CDR1 is MNHEY and CDR2 is SVGEGT. There are 16 residues in the CDR3.